The 31 T cell receptor beta chains given below trace back to one sample, sequenced in a study of control samples from healthy donors and cancer patients. Profiled with immunoSEQ multiplex PCR; TCRdb holds only in-frame clones, not every one. This sample has 80,000 to 100,000 clones, with over 60% found just once. The source material was blood. These TCRs come from a woman under 40 in good health.

The chain combines TRBV4-1 with TRBJ1-1; 9 bases align to TRBD1. Germline CDR1 reads MGHRA; CDR2 reads YSYEKL. V was pared by 3 bases and J by 1 base, with 9 bases of the junction left unmatched. This CDR3 is built from 17 residues. The CDR3: CASSHQSKTGGNTEAFF. The CDR3 coding sequence is TGCGCCAGCAGCCACCAATCTAAGACAGGGGGGAACACTGAAGCTTTCTTT.

The rearrangement links TRBV5-1 to TRBJ2-7, with D unresolved. The V end was cut by 2 bases, the J end by 2 bases, with 11 bases between. Looked up from germline, CDR1 is SGHRS and CDR2 is YFSETQ. The CDR3 is 14 amino acids. The CDR3 protein is CASSLVSLPYEQYF. CDR3 sequence (DNA): TGCGCCAGCAGCTTAGTCAGCCTCCCCTACGAGCAGTACTTC.

The J gene is TRBJ2-2, the V gene TRBV3-1 (or the pseudogene TRBV3-2); D remains unclear. Trimming took 3 bases from V and 2 from J, leaving 7 bases between them. This CDR3 spans 14 amino acids. Germline CDR1 is LGHDT and CDR2 is YNNKEL (reference sequence). CDR3 in DNA: TGTGCCAGCAGCCAGGCGCGAAACACCGGGGAGCTGTTTTTT. Residues: CASSQARNTGELFF.

This chain links TRBV5-1 with TRBJ2-7, with 8 bases lining up with TRBD1. From germline, CDR1 is SGHRS and CDR2 YFSETQ. The CDR3 has 14 amino acids. J lost 7 bases, V lost 5 bases, and 11 bases had no gene match. The CDR3 is CASSLGQGSREQYF. Written as DNA, the CDR3 is TGCGCCAGCAGTCTCGGACAGGGTTCCCGGGAGCAGTACTTC.

A few counts support this clone. CDR3 in DNA: TGTGCCTCTGGACATTCGGTTTCTGGGGCCAACGTCCTGACTTTC. This sequence encodes CASGHSVSGANVLTF. The J gene is TRBJ2-6, the V gene TRBV10-3, with a possible D match to TRBD1 (5 bases). This CDR3 is built from 15 residues. The germline CDR1 and CDR2 sequences are ENHRY and SYGVKD. V was cut by 11 bases and J by 1 base, with 15 bases left in between.

V usage is TRBV6-2 or TRBV6-3 and J usage is TRBJ1-1, with TRBD1 as a possible D gene (5 bases). CDR1 is MNHEY and CDR2 is SVGEGT in the germline V gene. The CDR3 runs 13 residues. V lost 5 bases, J lost 4 bases, and 11 bases lay in between. CDR3 nucleotide sequence: TGTGCCAGCAGTGGGGCGGGTGGCACTGAAGCTTTCTTT. Amino acids: CASSGAGGTEAFF.

The chain links TRBV6-1 to TRBJ1-1; D not resolved. The length of the CDR3 is 14 residues. CDR1 and CDR2 (germline): MNHNS, SASEGT. The V end was cut by 3 bases, the J end by 5 bases, with 13 bases between. The CDR3 loop is CASSERRRVTEAFF. The CDR3, as DNA: TGTGCCAGCAGTGAGCGTCGAAGGGTAACTGAAGCTTTCTTT.

This chain joins TRBV15 and TRBJ2-5, with 10 bases matching TRBD2. Germline CDR1 is LNHNV and CDR2 is YYDKDF (reference sequence). The length of the CDR3 is 16 residues. J lost 4 bases, V lost 0 bases, and 5 bases had no gene match. The CDR3 here is CATSREKRGGVETQYF. The DNA of the CDR3 is TGTGCCACCAGCAGAGAGAAGCGGGGGGGTGTAGAGACCCAGTACTTC.

This clone appeared once. The chain recombines TRBV11-2 with TRBJ2-1; 7 positions match TRBD1. V lost 8 bases and J lost 4; bases outside the gene matches: 8. CDR3 length equals 14 residues. Germline CDR1 and CDR2: SGHAT and FQNNGV. In DNA form, the CDR3 reads TGTGCCAGCGGCACCGGGACAGCTTACAATGAGCAGTTCTTC. Translated, it gives CASGTGTAYNEQFF.

The chain couples TRBV30 to TRBJ2-2; D not certain. Per germline, CDR1 GTSNPN and CDR2 SVGIG (reference sequence). V lost 2 bases to trimming and J lost 7 bases, with 5 bases between them. This CDR3 region has 11 residues. CDR3 sequence (DNA): TGTGCCTGGAGTAGAGTCGGGGAGCTGTTTTTT. It yields the protein CAWSRVGELFF.

This sequence joins TRBV5-1 and TRBJ1-2; D might be TRBD1 (5 bases). The CDR3 has 15 amino acids. Trimming pared 1 base from V and 2 bases from J, leaving 12 bases between. Germline CDR1 is SGHRS and CDR2 is YFSETQ. CDR3 sequence reads: CASSLSGTNNYGYTF. The CDR3 DNA follows: TGCGCCAGCAGCTTGTCAGGGACGAACAACTATGGCTACACCTTC.

This clone was observed once. This sequence joins TRBV5-6 and TRBJ2-5; 10 bases are a match to TRBD1. The germline V gene encodes CDR1 SGHDT and CDR2 YYEEEE. Unmatched junction bases numbered 9, after V lost 3 bases and J lost 1 base. The CDR3 loop spans 17 amino acids. The CDR3 DNA reads as TGTGCCAGCAGCTCATTACCGGGACAGGGGTTCCAAGAGACCCAGTACTTC. Amino acids: CASSSLPGQGFQETQYF.

About this clone: A read error is likely here: a far larger clone is one base away. The V gene is TRBV7-2, the J gene TRBJ1-2; 7 nucleotides line up with TRBD1. Germline loops: CDR1 SGHTA, CDR2 FQGNSA. CDR3 size: 12 residues. The V segment lost 5 bases and the J segment 4 bases; nucleotides outside the gene matches: 1. CDR3 sequence (DNA): TGTGCCAGCAGCCGGGACAGCTATGGCTACACCTTC. Translation gives CASSRDSYGYTF.

V usage is TRBV25-1 and J usage is TRBJ2-3, with 11 nucleotides matching TRBD2. With V trimmed by 1 base and J by 6 bases, 9 bases remained unmatched. This CDR3 region has 17 residues. Germline values: CDR1 MGHDK, CDR2 SYGVNS. For the CDR3, the DNA is TGTGCCAGCAGTGAATCTTCTCCGGGACTAGCGGCCGATACGCAGTATTTT. This sequence encodes CASSESSPGLAADTQYF.

This clone was observed a handful of times. The chain carries TRBV3-1 (or the pseudogene TRBV3-2) and TRBJ2-7, with 8 bases lining up with TRBD2. Germline CDR1 is LGHDT and CDR2 is YNNKEL (reference sequence). The CDR3 length is 17 residues. With 1 base clipped from V and 0 bases from J, the junction kept 8 bases outside the gene matches. CDR3 nucleotides: TGTGCCAGCAGCCAAGTCGGGGGGGCAGGGGCCTCCTACGAGCAGTACTTC. It codes for CASSQVGGAGASYEQYF.

The CDR3 protein is CASSLWFYNSPLHF. The CDR3 DNA reads TGTGCCAGCAGCTTGTGGTTTTATAATTCACCCCTCCACTTT. The chain recombines TRBV7-2 with TRBJ1-6, with D hard to call. The germline V gene encodes CDR1 SGHTA and CDR2 FQGNSA. V lost 3 bases to trimming and J lost 4 bases, with 7 bases between them. This CDR3 contains 14 residues.

CDR3 residues: CASSLVAGGQPSDTQYF. In nucleotides, the CDR3 is TGCGCCAGCAGCTTGGTTGCGGGGGGGCAGCCTTCAGATACGCAGTATTTT. The V gene is TRBV5-1, the J gene TRBJ2-3; TRBD2 aligns across 9 bases. The CDR3 is 17 residues long. CDR1 and CDR2 from the germline V gene are SGHRS and YFSETQ. The J segment lost 4 bases and the V segment lost 0 bases, leaving 9 bases of the junction unmatched. Complete variable domain (other parts from reference TRBV5-1 and TRBJ2-3): KAGVTQTPRYLIKTRGQQVTLSCSPISGHRSVSWYQQTPGQGLQFLFEYFSETQRNKGNFPGRFSGRQFSNSRSEMNVSTLELGDSALYLCASSLVAGGQPSDTQYFGPGTRLTVL.

DNA for the CDR3: TGTGCCAGCAGTTACCGGATCGGCGGGAAGGACACCGGGGAGCTGTTTTTT. Protein product: CASSYRIGGKDTGELFF. This chain connects TRBV6-2 or TRBV6-3 to TRBJ2-2; tentative D call: TRBD2 (6 bases). Germline assignment: CDR1 MNHEY and CDR2 SVGEGT. This CDR3 comprises 17 residues. Deletions cut 2 bases from V and 3 bases from J, with 16 bases between.

V is TRBV19 and J is TRBJ1-4; D is ambiguous. The CDR3 has 13 amino acids. CDR1 and CDR2 from the germline V gene are LNHDA and SQIVND (reference sequence). V was clipped by 4 bases and J by 7 bases, with 10 bases between them. The CDR3: CASSTSVSEKLFF. In DNA form, the CDR3 reads TGTGCCAGTAGTACATCGGTTAGTGAAAAACTGTTTTTT.

J is TRBJ1-6 and V is TRBV18, with D maybe TRBD1 (5 bases). There are 16 residues in the CDR3. Germline CDR1 KGHSH, CDR2 LQKENI. Trimming cost V 1 base and J 5 bases, with 12 bases left between them. CDR3 loop: CASSPQPGGNNSPLHF. Written as DNA, the CDR3 is TGTGCCAGCTCACCACAACCGGGGGGAAATAATTCACCCCTCCACTTT.

The chain couples TRBV15 to TRBJ1-4; TRBD1 is a possible D gene (5 bases). Trimming stripped 1 base from V and 3 bases from J, with 6 bases between. The CDR3 sequence is 14 residues long. Germline CDR1 LNHNV, CDR2 YYDKDF (reference sequence). Here the CDR3 reads CATSRGQSNEKLFF. DNA of the CDR3: TGTGCCACCAGCAGAGGACAGTCTAATGAAAAACTGTTTTTT.

This clone was seen only once. The rearrangement links TRBV6-5 to TRBJ2-1; 10 bases line up with TRBD2. There are 15 residues in the CDR3. Per the germline V gene, CDR1 is MNHEY and CDR2 is SVGAGI. The trim removed 10 bases at V and 3 bases at J, leaving 9 bases unmatched. The CDR3 region has the DNA TGTGCCACAAGAAGGGCTAGCGGGAGCTACAATGAGCAGTTCTTC. It translates to CATRRASGSYNEQFF.

This chain connects TRBV7-9 to TRBJ1-1; D is perhaps TRBD1 (5 bases). Germline V gene data show CDR1 as SEHNR and CDR2 as FQNEAQ (reference sequence). The CDR3 runs 16 residues. Trimming removed 5 bases at V and 0 bases at J, with 16 bases between. The CDR3 nucleotides are TGTGCCAGCAGCCCAACCCGGGGGTACATGAACACTGAAGCTTTCTTT. It translates to CASSPTRGYMNTEAFF.

The chain uses TRBV30 and TRBJ1-6; TRBD1 matches 10 bases. The CDR3 has 14 amino acids. Unmatched junction bases numbered 4, after V lost 4 bases and J lost 7 bases. Germline CDR1 reads GTSNPN; CDR2 reads SVGIG (reference sequence). The CDR3 sequence: CAWTMGQGNSPLHF. Written as DNA, the CDR3 is TGTGCCTGGACGATGGGACAGGGGAATTCACCCCTCCACTTT.

This clone was detected a few times. CDR3: CAWRRGPEQYF. CDR3 in DNA: TGTGCCTGGAGGAGGGGACCCGAGCAGTACTTC. The rearrangement joins TRBV30 to TRBJ2-7, with D perhaps given as TRBD1 or TRBD2 (5 bases each). From germline, CDR1 is GTSNPN and CDR2 SVGIG (reference sequence). Trimming stripped 3 bases from V and 6 bases from J, with 9 bases between. The CDR3 is made up of 11 amino acids.

The V gene is TRBV27, the J gene TRBJ2-7, with D perhaps assigned TRBD1 or TRBD2 (6 bases each). This CDR3 region has 15 residues. The V gene's germline CDR1 is MNHEY and CDR2 SMNVEV (reference sequence). The V gene lost 2 bases and the J gene lost 2 bases, with 13 bases spanning the gap. The DNA for the CDR3 is TGTGCCAGCAGTTTAGGCGGGACATCAACCTACGAGCAGTACTTC. Residues: CASSLGGTSTYEQYF.

The gene calls are TRBV7-2 and TRBJ2-1; the match to TRBD2 covers 9 bases. Germline-derived CDR1 and CDR2 are SGHTA and FQGNSA. The CDR3 covers 15 residues. J was trimmed by 10 bases and V by 4 bases; bases with no gene match: 11. The CDR3 sequence is CASSSSSGARSEQFF. The CDR3 DNA sequence: TGTGCCAGCAGCTCCTCTAGCGGGGCAAGGTCAGAGCAGTTCTTC.

This clone has a handful of counts. The rearrangement joins TRBV4-3 to TRBJ1-1; D remains unclear. The germline gives CDR1 LGHNA, CDR2 YSLEER. Trimming pared 4 bases from V and 2 bases from J, leaving 8 bases between. This CDR3 has 13 amino acids. CDR3 DNA sequence: TGCGCCAGCAGCCGAGGCAGTAACACTGAAGCTTTCTTT. This gives the protein CASSRGSNTEAFF.

This clone has a single count. V is TRBV7-6 and J is TRBJ2-1, with D tentatively TRBD1 (5 bases). The CDR3 sequence is 13 residues long. V lost 5 bases and J 5 bases, leaving 10 bases between the germline ends. Per germline, CDR1 SGHVS and CDR2 FNYEAQ. The CDR3 region is CASSTRQNNEQFF. As DNA, the CDR3 is TGTGCCAGCAGCACCCGACAGAACAATGAGCAGTTCTTC.

This chain joins TRBV5-1 and TRBJ1-1; tentatively, D is TRBD1 (6 bases). Germline V gene lookup returns CDR1 SGHRS and CDR2 YFSETQ. The CDR3 covers 13 residues. V gave up 4 bases and J gave up 0 bases, with 7 bases separating them. The CDR3 reads CASSQGMNTEAFF. The CDR3 DNA follows: TGCGCCAGCAGCCAGGGGATGAACACTGAAGCTTTCTTT.

The chain recombines TRBV5-5 with TRBJ2-1; TRBD1 matches at 8 bases. Germline V gene data show CDR1 as SGHKS and CDR2 as YYEKEE (reference sequence). CDR3 length equals 18 residues. The trim removed 3 bases at V and 0 bases at J, leaving 11 bases unmatched. CDR3 residues: CASSSRPPDRGSYNEQFF. DNA of the CDR3: TGTGCCAGCAGCTCGCGCCCCCCAGACAGGGGCTCCTACAATGAGCAGTTCTTC.